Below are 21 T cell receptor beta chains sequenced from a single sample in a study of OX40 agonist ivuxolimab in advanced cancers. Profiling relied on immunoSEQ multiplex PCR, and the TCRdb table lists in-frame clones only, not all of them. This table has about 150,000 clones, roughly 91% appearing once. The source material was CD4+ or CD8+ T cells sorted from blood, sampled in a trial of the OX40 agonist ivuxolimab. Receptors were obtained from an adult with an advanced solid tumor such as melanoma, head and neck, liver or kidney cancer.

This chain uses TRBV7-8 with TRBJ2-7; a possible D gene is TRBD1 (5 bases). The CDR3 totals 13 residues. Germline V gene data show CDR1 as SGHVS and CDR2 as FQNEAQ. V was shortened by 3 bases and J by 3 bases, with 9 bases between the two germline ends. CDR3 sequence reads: CASSFAGNYEQYF. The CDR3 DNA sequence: TGTGCCAGCAGCTTCGCAGGGAACTACGAGCAGTACTTC.

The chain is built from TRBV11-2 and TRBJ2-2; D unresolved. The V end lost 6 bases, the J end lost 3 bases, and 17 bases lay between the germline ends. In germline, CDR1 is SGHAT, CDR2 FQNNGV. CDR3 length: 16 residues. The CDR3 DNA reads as TGTGCCAGCAGACGTCCGGGCAGAAAATACACCGGGGAGCTGTTTTTT. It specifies CASRRPGRKYTGELFF.

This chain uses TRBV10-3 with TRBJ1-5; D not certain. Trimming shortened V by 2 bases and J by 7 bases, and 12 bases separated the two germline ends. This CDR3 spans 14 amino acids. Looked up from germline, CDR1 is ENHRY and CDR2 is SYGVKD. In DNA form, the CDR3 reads TGTGCCATCAGTGAGGGAGTGGGTCTCCAGCCCCAGCATTTT. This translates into CAISEGVGLQPQHF.

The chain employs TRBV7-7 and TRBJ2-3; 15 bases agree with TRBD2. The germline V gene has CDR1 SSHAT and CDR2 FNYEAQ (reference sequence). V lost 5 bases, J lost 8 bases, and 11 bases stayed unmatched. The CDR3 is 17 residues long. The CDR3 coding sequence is TGTGCCAGCAGCCCCCGGACTAGCGGGGGGGCACAGGGTACGCAGTATTTT. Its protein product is CASSPRTSGGAQGTQYF.

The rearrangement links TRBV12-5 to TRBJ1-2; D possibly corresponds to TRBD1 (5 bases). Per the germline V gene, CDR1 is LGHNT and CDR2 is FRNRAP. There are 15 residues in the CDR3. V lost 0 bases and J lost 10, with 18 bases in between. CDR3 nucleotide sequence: TGTGCTAGTGGTTTGGTCCCGGAGAACCGGGACGCCTACACCTTC. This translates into CASGLVPENRDAYTF. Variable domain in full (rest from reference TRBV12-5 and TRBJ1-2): DARVTQTPRHKVTEMGQEVTMRCQPILGHNTVFWYRQTMMQGLELLAYFRNRAPLDDSGMPKDRFSAEMPDATLATLKIQPSEPRDSAVYFCASGLVPENRDAYTFGSGTRLTVV.

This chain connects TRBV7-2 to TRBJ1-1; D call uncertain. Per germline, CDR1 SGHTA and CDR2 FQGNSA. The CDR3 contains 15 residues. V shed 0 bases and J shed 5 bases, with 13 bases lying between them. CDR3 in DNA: TGTGCCAGCAGCTTAGCGCGTCGGGGTGGGACTGAAGCTTTCTTT. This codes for CASSLARRGGTEAFF.

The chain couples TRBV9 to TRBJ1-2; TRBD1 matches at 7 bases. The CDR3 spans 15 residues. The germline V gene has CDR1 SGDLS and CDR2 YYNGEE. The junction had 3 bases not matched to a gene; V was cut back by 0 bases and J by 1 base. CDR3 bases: TGTGCCAGCAGCGTAGACAGGGGTTATAACTATGGCTACACCTTC. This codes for CASSVDRGYNYGYTF.

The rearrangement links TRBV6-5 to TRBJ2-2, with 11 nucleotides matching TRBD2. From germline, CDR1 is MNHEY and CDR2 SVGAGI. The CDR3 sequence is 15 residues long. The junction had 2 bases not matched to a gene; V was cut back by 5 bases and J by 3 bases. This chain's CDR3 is CASSRLAGYTGELFF. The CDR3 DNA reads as TGTGCCAGCAGTCGACTAGCGGGGTACACCGGGGAGCTGTTTTTT.

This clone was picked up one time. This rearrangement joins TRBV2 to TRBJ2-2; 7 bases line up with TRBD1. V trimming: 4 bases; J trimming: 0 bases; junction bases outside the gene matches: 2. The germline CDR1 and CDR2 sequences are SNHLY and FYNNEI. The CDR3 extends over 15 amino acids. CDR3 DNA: TGTGCCAGCAGTGCCCAGGGGGCGAACACCGGGGAGCTGTTTTTT. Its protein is CASSAQGANTGELFF. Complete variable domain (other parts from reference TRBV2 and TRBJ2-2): EPEVTQTPSHQVTQMGQEVILRCVPISNHLYFYWYRQILGQKVEFLVSFYNNEISEKSEIFDDQFSVERPDGSNFTLKIRSTKLEDSAMYFCASSAQGANTGELFFGEGSRLTVL.

DNA of the CDR3: TGCGCCAGCAGCCTCCGACAGGGGAACACTGAAGCTTTCTTT. It encodes CASSLRQGNTEAFF. The V gene is TRBV5-1, the J gene TRBJ1-1; 7 nucleotides align to TRBD1. CDR1 and CDR2 (germline): SGHRS, YFSETQ. Trimming removed 4 bases from V and 1 base from J; junction bases left unmatched: 4. This CDR3 is 14 amino acids long.

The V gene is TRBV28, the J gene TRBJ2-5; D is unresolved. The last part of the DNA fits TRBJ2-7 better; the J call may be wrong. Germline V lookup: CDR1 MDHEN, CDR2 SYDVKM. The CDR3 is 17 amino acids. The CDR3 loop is CASRKARAGPRSYEQYF. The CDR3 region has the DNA TGTGCCAGCAGGAAAGCTCGGGCTGGGCCTCGGAGCTACGAGCAGTACTTC.

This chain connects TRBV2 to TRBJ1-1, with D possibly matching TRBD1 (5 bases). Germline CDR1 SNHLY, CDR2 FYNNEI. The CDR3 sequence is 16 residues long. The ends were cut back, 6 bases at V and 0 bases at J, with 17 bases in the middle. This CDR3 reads CASRSSREGLNTEAFF. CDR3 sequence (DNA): TGTGCCAGCAGAAGTAGCAGGGAGGGACTGAACACTGAAGCTTTCTTT.

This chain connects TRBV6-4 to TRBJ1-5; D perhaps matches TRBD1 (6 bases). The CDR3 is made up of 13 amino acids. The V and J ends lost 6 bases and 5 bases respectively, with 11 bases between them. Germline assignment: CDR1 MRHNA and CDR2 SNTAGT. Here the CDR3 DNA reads TGTGCCAGCAGCGCAGGGGCCGATCAGCCCCAGCATTTT. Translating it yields CASSAGADQPQHF.

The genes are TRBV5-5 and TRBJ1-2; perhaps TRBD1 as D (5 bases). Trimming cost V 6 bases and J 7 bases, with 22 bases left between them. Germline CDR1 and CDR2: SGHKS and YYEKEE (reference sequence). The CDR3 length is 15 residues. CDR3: CASTKKGIRLGGYTF. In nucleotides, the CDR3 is TGTGCCAGCACCAAAAAGGGGATCCGCCTTGGTGGCTACACCTTC. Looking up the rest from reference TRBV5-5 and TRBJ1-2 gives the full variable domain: DAGVTQSPTHLIKTRGQQVTLRCSPISGHKSVSWYQQVLGQGPQFIFQYYEKEERGRGNFPDRFSARQFPNYSSELNVNALLLGDSALYLCASTKKGIRLGGYTFGSGTRLTVV.

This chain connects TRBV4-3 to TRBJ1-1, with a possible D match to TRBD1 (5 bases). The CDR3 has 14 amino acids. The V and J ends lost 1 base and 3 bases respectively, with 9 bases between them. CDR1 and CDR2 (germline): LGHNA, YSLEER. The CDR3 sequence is CASSQVAGHTEAFF. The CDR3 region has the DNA TGCGCCAGCAGCCAAGTAGCAGGGCACACTGAAGCTTTCTTT.

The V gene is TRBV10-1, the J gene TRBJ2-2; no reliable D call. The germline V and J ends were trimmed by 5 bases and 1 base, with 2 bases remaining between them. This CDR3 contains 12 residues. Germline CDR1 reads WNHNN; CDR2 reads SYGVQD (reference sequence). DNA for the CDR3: TGCGCCAGCAGTAGGAACACCGGGGAGCTGTTTTTT. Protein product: CASSRNTGELFF.

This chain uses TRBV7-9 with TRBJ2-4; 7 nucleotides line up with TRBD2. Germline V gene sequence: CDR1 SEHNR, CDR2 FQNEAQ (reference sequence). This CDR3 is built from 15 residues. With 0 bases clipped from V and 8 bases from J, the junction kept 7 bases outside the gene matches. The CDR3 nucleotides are TGTGCCAGCAGCTTAGCAGTCGGGGGGATCGACATTCAGTACTTC. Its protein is CASSLAVGGIDIQYF.

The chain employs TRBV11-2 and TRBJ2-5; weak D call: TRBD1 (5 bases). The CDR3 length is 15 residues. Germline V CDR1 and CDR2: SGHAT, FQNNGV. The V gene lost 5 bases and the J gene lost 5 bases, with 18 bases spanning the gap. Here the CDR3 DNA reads TGTGCCAGCAGCCGAAAAGGACACGGCCGGGAGACCCAGTACTTC. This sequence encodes CASSRKGHGRETQYF.

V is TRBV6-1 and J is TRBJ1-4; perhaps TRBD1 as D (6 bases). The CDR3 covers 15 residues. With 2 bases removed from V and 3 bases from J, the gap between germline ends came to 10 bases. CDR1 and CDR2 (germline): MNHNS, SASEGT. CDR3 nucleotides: TGTGCCAGCAGTGAAAGTCCAGGGGCTAATGAAAAACTGTTTTTT. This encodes CASSESPGANEKLFF.

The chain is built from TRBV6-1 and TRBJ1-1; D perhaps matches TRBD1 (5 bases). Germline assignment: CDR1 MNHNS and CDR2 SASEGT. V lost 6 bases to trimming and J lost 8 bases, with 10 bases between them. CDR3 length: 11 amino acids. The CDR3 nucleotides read TGTGCCAGCAGCCACAGGTTGGAAGCTTTCTTT. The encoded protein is CASSHRLEAFF.

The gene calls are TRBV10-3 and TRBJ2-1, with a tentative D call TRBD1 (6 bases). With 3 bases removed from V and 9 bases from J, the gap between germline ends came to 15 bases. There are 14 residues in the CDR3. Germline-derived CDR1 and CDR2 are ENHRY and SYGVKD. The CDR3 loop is CAISEQERGGEQFF. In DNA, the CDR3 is TGTGCCATCAGTGAACAGGAACGAGGGGGTGAGCAGTTCTTC.